This T cell receptor beta chain emerged from a study of blood T cell repertoires in COVID-19 (dated by TCRdb to the early 2020s). Background for the entire study: The collaborator samples originated in the United States, Italy and Spain and spanned the acute and convalescent phases of COVID-19. The prospective study material was composed of cDNA or gDNA derived from T cells, B-cell-depleted T cells, or PBMCs. Subjects who had been exposed to COVID-19, were actively infected with it, or had recovered from it provided the deeply sampled blood TCRbeta repertoires that made up the dataset. The repertoires were released in a freely available public database meant as a resource for research on the immune response to SARS-CoV-2. The samples were drawn from two sources: the first 160 participants of the ongoing ImmuneRACE study, and 1,000 to 1,500 subjects contributed by 6 global collaborators. The sample metadata nearly always contained a de-identified subject ID, COVID-19 status, age in years and sex. Where HLA class I and class II types were available, the types were taken from metadata supplied by the sample provider, not from assay-based typing. Broad study findings and their caveats: Clinical and demographic metadata were provided uncurated, with the amount varying by source and participant.

The immunoSEQ Assay, a bias-controlled multiplex PCR, was used to amplify TCRbeta CDR3 regions from genomic DNA. Turning to the authors' computational methods: The number of nucleated cells in each sample was estimated by amplification of reference gene primers within the assay. To quantify the absolute abundance of each unique TCRbeta CDR3 rearrangement, sequence reads were collapsed and filtered. For each sample, productive Simpson clonality was calculated as the square root of Simpson's diversity index across productive rearrangements. Held by TCRdb, this immuneACCESS table contains in-frame sequences only and omits some clones. Under half of the omission traces to an unresolved V gene where checked; the cause of the rest is unknown. V, J and clone size were drawn from that table, and D and trimming were deduced from the DNA. The sample has approximately 150,000 clones on record, almost 90% of them singletons. Of the sample, approximately 1.4% falls within the top ten clones.

Turning to this clone: The clone's antigen remains unknown. Nothing much larger sits one base from this clone, and base qualities are not available.

Collaborating institutions collected whole blood in K2EDTA tubes following their own protocols. Collaborator samples were shipped for TCRbeta analysis as frozen whole blood, isolated PBMCs, or DNA extracted from either sample type. The receptor comes from a woman aged 60-75 years with acute or convalescent COVID-19. Sequencing used peripheral blood.

The bases are TGCGCCAGCAGCCAACTCTACGGACAGGGAAACTATGGCTACACCTTC. Its protein product is CASSQLYGQGNYGYTF. The rearranged segments are TRBV4-1 and TRBJ1-2; 8 bases in the junction line up with TRBD1. CDR1 and CDR2, looked up from the germline V gene, are MGHRA and YSYEKL. Reading from cysteine to phenylalanine, the CDR3 counts 16 amino acids. The sequence is cut down to CDR3 DNA, 48 bases in frame from base 1. From V the trimming removes 2 bases and from J it removes 2 bases, while the gene matches leave 7 bases of the junction unaccounted for.